The 2 T cell receptor beta chains below were found in one sample sequenced in a study of blood T cell repertoires in COVID-19. Clones were read by immunoSEQ multiplex PCR, and TCRdb kept only the in-frame ones, dropping some. This sample yields 150,000 to 200,000 clones, of which about 81% are seen a single time; approximately 12% belongs to the top ten. The sample was peripheral blood. Receptors were obtained from a woman at least 80 years old with COVID-19, enrolled during active disease.

The chain employs TRBV4-1 and TRBJ1-4; TRBD1 matches 7 bases. Per the germline V gene, CDR1 is MGHRA and CDR2 is YSYEKL. This CDR3 region has 18 residues. The V gene end was trimmed by 2 bases and the J gene end by 3 bases; junction bases not matched to a gene: 12. CDR3 in DNA: TGCGCCAGCAGCCAACTGGGACTCCGGGACAGTTCTAATGAAAAACTGTTTTTT. This translates into CASSQLGLRDSSNEKLFF.

V is TRBV5-4 and J is TRBJ2-1; no firm D call. The CDR3 runs to 15 residues. V lost 4 bases and J 0 bases, leaving 11 bases between the germline ends. Germline assignment: CDR1 SGHNT and CDR2 YYREEE (reference sequence). The CDR3 here is CASSAGPSSYNEQFF. Written as DNA, the CDR3 is TGTGCCAGCAGCGCAGGCCCAAGCTCCTACAATGAGCAGTTCTTC.